This entry lists 14 T cell receptor beta chains sequenced from one sample in a study of OX40 agonist ivuxolimab in advanced cancers. This table comes from immunoSEQ multiplex PCR, and its TCRdb copy is limited to in-frame clones, with some not included. The table includes tens of thousands of clones, about 86% detected once. The starting material was CD4+ or CD8+ T cells sorted from blood, obtained in a trial of the OX40 agonist ivuxolimab. These receptors came from an adult with an advanced solid tumor such as melanoma, head and neck, liver or kidney cancer.

CDR3 protein: CSVEVGGTGDNEQFF. In DNA form, the CDR3 reads TGCAGCGTTGAAGTCGGGGGGACAGGGGACAATGAGCAGTTCTTC. The J gene is TRBJ2-1, the V gene TRBV29-1, with 10 bases matching TRBD1. Germline-derived CDR1 and CDR2 are SQVTM and ANQGSEA. There are 15 residues in the CDR3. The J segment lost 5 bases and the V segment lost 1 base, leaving 5 bases of the junction unmatched.

This chain joins TRBV4-1 and TRBJ2-1; the match to TRBD2 covers 10 bases. The junction had 9 bases not matched to a gene; V was cut back by 7 bases and J by 6 bases. The CDR3 length is 15 residues. Per the germline V gene, CDR1 is MGHRA and CDR2 is YSYEKL. CDR3 in amino acids: CASKRAGGPINEQFF. CDR3 DNA sequence: TGCGCCAGCAAGAGAGCGGGAGGGCCGATCAATGAGCAGTTCTTC.

V is TRBV7-9 and J is TRBJ2-1; D might be TRBD1 (6 bases). CDR1 is SEHNR and CDR2 is FQNEAQ in the germline V gene (reference sequence). The CDR3 runs 14 residues. The germline V and J ends were trimmed by 4 bases and 5 bases, with 12 bases remaining between them. CDR3 sequence reads: CASSSTGYHNEQFF. In nucleotides, the CDR3 is TGTGCCAGCAGCTCCACAGGGTATCACAATGAGCAGTTCTTC.

The chain carries TRBV7-2 and TRBJ2-1; no firm D call. Trimming removed 7 bases at V and 9 bases at J, with 19 bases between. The CDR3 runs 14 residues. The V gene's germline CDR1 is SGHTA and CDR2 FQGNSA. DNA for the CDR3: TGTGCCAGCATGGGCGGACCAGTCCTCGCTGAGCAGTTCTTC. It translates to CASMGGPVLAEQFF.

The CDR3 nucleotides are TGTGCCAGCAGCTTTGAGTGGGGAGAATCCTACGAGCAGTACTTC. Translated, it gives CASSFEWGESYEQYF. The chain uses TRBV11-3 and TRBJ2-7, with D tentatively TRBD2 (5 bases). Germline values: CDR1 SGHNT, CDR2 YENEEA. Trimming stripped 3 bases from V and 1 base from J, with 13 bases between. The CDR3 spans 15 residues. The full variable domain, its missing parts supplied by reference TRBV11-3 and TRBJ2-7, is EAGVVQSPRYKIIEKKQPVAFWCNPISGHNTLYWYLQNLGQGPELLIRYENEEAVDDSQLPKDRFSAERLKGVDSTLKIQPAELGDSAVYLCASSFEWGESYEQYFGPGTRLTVT.

The genes are TRBV7-9 and TRBJ1-4; D ambiguous. This CDR3 is built from 13 residues. V was cut by 4 bases and J by 6 bases, with 9 bases left in between. Germline V lookup: CDR1 SEHNR, CDR2 FQNEAQ (reference sequence). CDR3 sequence reads: CASSSKGYEKLFF. CDR3 nucleotide sequence: TGTGCCAGCAGCTCTAAAGGGTATGAAAAACTGTTTTTT. Together with reference TRBV7-9 and TRBJ1-4, the CDR3 gives the full variable domain: DTGVSQNPRHKITKRGQNVTFRCDPISEHNRLYWYRQTLGQGPEFLTYFQNEAQLEKSRLLSDRFSAERPKGSFSTLEIQRTEQGDSAMYLCASSSKGYEKLFFGSGTQLSVL.

This rearrangement joins TRBV10-3 to TRBJ2-5, with TRBD1 matching over 8 bases. The V and J ends lost 6 bases and 2 bases, in that order; junction bases with no gene match: 2. This CDR3 region has 13 residues. Germline V CDR1 and CDR2: ENHRY, SYGVKD. CDR3 region: CAIRDRVQETQYF. The CDR3 region has the DNA TGTGCCATCAGGGACAGGGTACAAGAGACCCAGTACTTC.

This chain uses TRBV7-3 with TRBJ1-1; tentatively, D is TRBD1 (5 bases). Deletions cut 6 bases from V and 4 bases from J, with 18 bases between. The CDR3 covers 15 residues. Germline CDR1 SGHTA, CDR2 FQGTGA. The CDR3 nucleotides read TGTGCCAGCAGAATCTCCGGGACCCCGAGCACTGAAGCTTTCTTT. This codes for CASRISGTPSTEAFF.

The V and J genes are TRBV6-6 and TRBJ1-5; TRBD1 matches 7 bases. Germline trimming cut 7 bases from V and 1 base from J; bases unmatched to any gene: 4. This CDR3 contains 14 residues. Germline V gene data show CDR1 as MNHNY and CDR2 as SVGAGI (reference sequence). CDR3 nucleotide sequence: TGTGCCAGCACCTTACAGGGGAGCAATCAGCCCCAGCATTTT. This sequence encodes CASTLQGSNQPQHF.

The chain links TRBV27 to TRBJ2-3; TRBD2 agrees at 10 bases. Germline CDR1 reads MNHEY; CDR2 reads SMNVEV (reference sequence). The CDR3 consists of 15 residues. Trimming took 2 bases from V and 6 from J; bases not matched to a gene: 5. The CDR3, as DNA: TGTGCCAGCAGTTTAGGTAGCGGGGGGTACGATACGCAGTATTTT. This encodes CASSLGSGGYDTQYF.

This chain links TRBV9 with TRBJ2-7; D may match TRBD1 or TRBD2 (6 bases each). The CDR3 is 14 amino acids. V gave up 1 base and J gave up 2 bases, with 10 bases separating them. Germline V lookup: CDR1 SGDLS, CDR2 YYNGEE. CDR3 residues: CASSVRGEAYEQYF. The CDR3 DNA is TGTGCCAGCAGCGTAAGGGGGGAAGCCTACGAGCAGTACTTC.

The chain recombines TRBV12-5 with TRBJ1-1; D might be TRBD1 (6 bases). V dropped 7 bases and J dropped 3 bases, with 15 bases sitting between them. Germline CDR1 LGHNT, CDR2 FRNRAP. This CDR3 has 14 amino acids. The CDR3 reads CASAQRQADTEAFF. The CDR3 nucleotides read TGTGCTAGTGCCCAAAGACAGGCGGACACTGAAGCTTTCTTT.

This clone was observed a single time. J is TRBJ1-6 and V is TRBV23-1; D gene unclear. TRBV23-1 is an ORF, and what it does is uncertain. CDR3 size: 18 residues. Trimming took 4 bases from V and 8 from J, leaving 24 bases between them. The CDR3 is CASSPSGLGNTLDSPLHF. Here the CDR3 DNA reads TGCGCCAGCAGTCCATCAGGCTTGGGCAATACCCTAGATTCACCCCTCCACTTT.

This clone was seen a single time. The CDR3 sequence is CASRGTGGDEKLFF. In DNA form, the CDR3 reads TGTGCCAGCAGGGGGACAGGGGGGGATGAAAAACTGTTTTTT. The V gene is TRBV6-5, the J gene TRBJ1-4; 11 bases are shared with TRBD1. Germline V gene sequence: CDR1 MNHEY, CDR2 SVGAGI. CDR3 length: 14 amino acids. J gave up 6 bases and V 6 bases, and 3 bases lay outside the gene matches.